The 14 T cell receptor beta chains below all came from one sample that was sequenced in a study of patients and donors after allogeneic stem cell transplantation. TCRdb re-called the RT-PCR reads through MiXCR, storing one row per CDR3 protein. The repertoire includes tens of thousands of distinct CDR3 sequences, 48% of them detected once, and approximately 66% sits in the top ten. Sample: blood, either unsorted or a sorted T cell fraction (not recorded which). The receptor set was obtained from a human donor who was either an allogeneic HSCT recipient or a stem cell or donor lymphocyte infusion donor (not recorded which). It is not recorded whose cells these are; they may come from a transplant donor.

The V gene is TRBV7-2, the J gene TRBJ1-5; 9 positions agree with TRBD1. The V gene end was trimmed by 5 bases and the J gene end by 7 bases; junction bases not matched to a gene: 12. The CDR3 extends over 16 amino acids. Germline loops: CDR1 SGHTA, CDR2 FQGNSA. CDR3 nucleotide sequence: TGTGCCAGCAGCCTACTAGCCGGGACAGGGACGCAGCCCCAGCATTTT. Encoded protein: CASSLLAGTGTQPQHF.

The chain has TRBV14 and TRBJ1-2; D is perhaps TRBD1 (6 bases). This CDR3 is 15 amino acids long. Trimming took 4 bases from V and 4 from J, leaving 16 bases between them. Germline V gives CDR1 SGHDN, CDR2 FVKESK. For the CDR3, the DNA is TGTGCCAGCAGCCGACTTAACAGGGACGCCTATGGCTACACCTTC. It codes for CASSRLNRDAYGYTF. The variable domain in full, with the rest retrieved from reference TRBV14 and TRBJ1-2, is EAGVTQFPSHSVIEKGQTVTLRCDPISGHDNLYWYRRVMGKEIKFLLHFVKESKQDESGMPNNRFLAERTGGTYSTLKVQPAELEDSGVYFCASSRLNRDAYGYTFGSGTRLTVV.

The chain recombines TRBV29-1 with TRBJ2-1; D is unclear. V dropped 4 bases and J dropped 0 bases, with 10 bases sitting between them. Germline loops: CDR1 SQVTM, CDR2 ANQGSEA. This CDR3 spans 14 amino acids. Here the CDR3 reads CSVVELHSYNEQFF. In DNA, the CDR3 is TGCAGCGTTGTGGAGCTCCACTCCTACAATGAGCAGTTCTTC.

In its sample, this clonotype was seen once. The chain couples TRBV12-3 or TRBV12-4 to TRBJ1-4, with D possibly being TRBD1 (6 bases). The CDR3 runs 14 residues. Deletions cut 1 base from V and 8 bases from J, with 11 bases between. DNA of the CDR3: TGTGCCAGCAGTTTAGGGGGGGCGGTGGAAAAACTGTTTTTT. Residues: CASSLGGAVEKLFF.

The CDR3 reads CASSESGTGDTEAFF. The CDR3 DNA follows: TGTGCCAGCAGTGAATCCGGGACAGGGGATACTGAAGCTTTCTTT. The gene calls are TRBV25-1 and TRBJ1-1; 10 bases align to TRBD1. The CDR3 has 15 residues. J was trimmed by 5 bases and V by 1 base; bases with no gene match: 4. Looked up from germline, CDR1 is MGHDK and CDR2 is SYGVNS.

The gene calls are TRBV12-3 or TRBV12-4 and TRBJ2-2, with TRBD1 matching over 9 bases. Trimming cost V 6 bases and J 6 bases; bases outside gene matches: 8. This CDR3 contains 15 residues. The CDR3 is CASSTGTGLSGELFF. The CDR3 region has the DNA TGTGCCAGCAGCACCGGGACAGGGTTGTCCGGGGAGCTGTTTTTT.

The chain uses TRBV28 and TRBJ2-1; TRBD2 is a possible D gene (7 bases). Germline loops: CDR1 MDHEN, CDR2 SYDVKM. Trimming left V 7 bases short and J 0 bases short, with 13 bases between. The CDR3 consists of 15 residues. The CDR3 nucleotides read TGTGCCAGCACCAGGGGCGGGGGCTCCTACAATGAGCAGTTCTTC. Translation gives CASTRGGGSYNEQFF.

V is TRBV12-3 or TRBV12-4 and J is TRBJ1-5, with 9 bases matching TRBD1. The CDR3 consists of 15 residues. Losses at the gene ends were 4 bases for V and 5 bases for J; bases not matched to a gene: 6. The CDR3 protein is CASSYGQGSDQPQHF. DNA of the CDR3: TGTGCCAGCAGTTACGGACAGGGGAGTGATCAGCCCCAGCATTTT.

This clonotype was counted between two and nine times. The DNA for the CDR3 is TGCAGTGCTGGACAGGGAGTTAACTATGGCTACACCTTC. Translation: CSAGQGVNYGYTF. The V call is TRBV20-1, the J call TRBJ1-2; 8 bases match TRBD1. Losses at the gene ends were 5 bases for V and 1 base for J; bases not matched to a gene: 3. Germline V gene sequence: CDR1 DFQATT, CDR2 SNEGSKA (reference sequence). The CDR3 length is 13 residues.

This clonotype was observed a few times. The chain couples TRBV4-3 to TRBJ1-2, with D unresolved. This CDR3 has 13 residues. The germline gives CDR1 LGHNA, CDR2 YSLEER. V lost 0 bases, J lost 5 bases, and 7 bases lay in between. Written as DNA, the CDR3 is TGCGCCAGCAGCCAAGATACGAGTTATGGCTACACCTTC. Protein: CASSQDTSYGYTF.

This chain joins TRBV4-1 and TRBJ2-2; D unclear. The V gene's germline CDR1 is MGHRA and CDR2 YSYEKL. Trimming removed 1 base from V and 6 bases from J, with 6 bases in between. This CDR3 contains 13 residues. The CDR3 here is CASSQGLSGELFF. In DNA form, the CDR3 reads TGCGCCAGCAGCCAAGGATTGTCCGGGGAGCTGTTTTTT.

This clonotype was counted between two and nine times. The chain couples TRBV12-3 or TRBV12-4 to TRBJ1-5; no clear D gene. The CDR3 sequence is 12 residues long. V gave up 3 bases and J gave up 5 bases, with 5 bases separating them. The CDR3 DNA follows: TGTGCCAGCAGTTTTGCCGATCAGCCCCAGCATTTT. Its protein is CASSFADQPQHF.

This clonotype was observed a handful of times. The rearrangement links TRBV28 to TRBJ1-4, with D possibly TRBD1 on 5 matching bases. V was trimmed by 1 base and J by 10 bases, leaving 10 bases between them. This CDR3 region has 13 residues. Germline CDR1 is MDHEN and CDR2 is SYDVKM. DNA for the CDR3: TGTGCCAGCAGTTTATCGGGGAGGGGAAAACTGTTTTTT. It translates to CASSLSGRGKLFF.

This rearrangement joins TRBV12-3 or TRBV12-4 to TRBJ2-2; D not certain. Trimming shortened V by 2 bases and J by 4 bases, and 8 bases separated the two germline ends. This CDR3 is 14 amino acids long. The CDR3 here is CASSLTVGTGELFF. The CDR3 bases are TGTGCCAGCAGTTTAACGGTGGGCACCGGGGAGCTGTTTTTT.